This TCR beta chain appears in the sequencing data of a study of cytomegalovirus exposure and HLA in healthy donors. Study-wide points: Data from an earlier analysis indicated that most TCR beta V segments were productive either about 87% or about 30% of the time. The dataset shows that most TCR sequences were rare, while some public TCRs occurred in many donors. The authors listed approximately 160 TCR beta chains as cytomegalovirus-associated. Reports indicated that the classifier achieved high specificity and sensitivity in diagnosing cytomegalovirus status.

The PCR was carried out with 60 Vbeta primers and 13 Jbeta primers. Sequencing used immunoSEQ multiplex PCR; TCRdb keeps in-frame clones, though not all of them. The sample shows approximately 100,000 clones, around three quarters of them seen only once. Concerning this clone itself: Its antigen is unidentified.

The V end lost 4 bases, the J end lost 6 bases, and 24 bases lay between the germline ends. The CDR3 contains 17 residues. The germline gives CDR1 SGHTA, CDR2 FQGNSA. The chain combines TRBV7-2 with TRBJ1-2; no clear D. Sequencing was done on a sample of PBMCs. The source is a middle-aged woman in good health and CMV-seronegative. The CDR3 is CASSSYLRDPGRDGYTF. Written as DNA, the CDR3 is TGTGCCAGCAGCTCCTACCTCCGGGATCCCGGAAGGGATGGCTACACCTTC. Filled out from reference TRBV7-2 and TRBJ1-2, the complete variable domain reads GAGVSQSPSNKVTEKGKDVELRCDPISGHTALYWYRQSLGQGLEFLIYFQGNSAPDKSGLPSDRFSAERTGGSVSTLTIQRTQQEDSAVYLCASSSYLRDPGRDGYTFGSGTRLTVV.